These T cell receptor beta chains were read from a single sample in a study of response to subunit inactivated influenza vaccine. TCRdb redid the calling of the RT-PCR reads with MiXCR, one entry per CDR3 protein. Among 540,000 or so distinct CDR3 sequences listed, roughly 13% were seen once. Sequencing was performed on PBMCs from blood, taken around seven weeks after vaccination. These receptors all come from a man aged 45-60 years who received an inactivated influenza vaccine. Both conserved end residues are part of each CDR3. D genes are given only for firm matches. Clone size appears in some rows only: once, few, many, or a class for an expanded clone.

V gene: TRBV6-6; clone size: NA; J gene: TRBJ2-3; D gene: NA; CDR3 DNA: TGTGCCAGCAATCTGGGGATCACAGATACGCAGTATTTT; CDR3 protein: CASNLGITDTQYF
V gene: TRBV27; clone size: few; J gene: TRBJ1-4; D gene: NA; CDR3 DNA: TGTGCCAGCAGTTTTAATTGGATTTGGGAAAAACTGTTTTTT; CDR3 protein: CASSFNWIWEKLFF
V gene: TRBV4-3; clone size: few; J gene: TRBJ2-5; D gene: TRBD1; CDR3 DNA: TGCGCCAGCAGCCAGGGGAACAGGGGTGGGGAGACCCAGTACTTC; CDR3 protein: CASSQGNRGGETQYF
V gene: TRBV6-2/TRBV6-3; clone size: NA; J gene: TRBJ2-1; D gene: TRBD2; CDR3 DNA: TGTGCCAGCAGTTACAGTTCGAGCGGGGTGACCTACAATGAGCAGTTCTTC; CDR3 protein: CASSYSSSGVTYNEQFF
V gene: TRBV25-1; clone size: few; J gene: TRBJ2-3; D gene: TRBD2; CDR3 DNA: TGTGCCAGCAGTGAGGTAGCGGGAGATACAGATACGCAGTATTTT; CDR3 protein: CASSEVAGDTDTQYF
V gene: TRBV20-1; clone size: few; J gene: TRBJ2-7; D gene: TRBD2; CDR3 DNA: TGCAGTGCTAGTGCGGGAGGTAACTACGAGCAGTACTTC; CDR3 protein: CSASAGGNYEQYF
V gene: TRBV29-1; clone size: many; J gene: TRBJ2-7; D gene: NA; CDR3 DNA: TGCAGCGTGACAGACAGCTACGAGCAGTACTTC; CDR3 protein: CSVTDSYEQYF
V gene: TRBV5-1; clone size: few; J gene: TRBJ2-1; D gene: NA; CDR3 DNA: TGCGCCAGCAGCTCGGACAGAAATGAGCAGTTCTTC; CDR3 protein: CASSSDRNEQFF
V gene: TRBV2; clone size: many; J gene: TRBJ2-1; D gene: NA; CDR3 DNA: TGTGCCAGCAGTGAACAGGGTCATGGCAATGAGCAGTTCTTC; CDR3 protein: CASSEQGHGNEQFF
V gene: TRBV7-9; clone size: few; J gene: TRBJ2-1; D gene: NA; CDR3 DNA: TGTGCCAGCAGTCCGAAACCCGGCGACCAGGTTTCGCAGTTCTTC; CDR3 protein: CASSPKPGDQVSQFF
V gene: TRBV7-2; clone size: NA; J gene: TRBJ2-1; D gene: NA; CDR3 DNA: TGTGCCAGCAGCTTTATTAGCGGAACCTACAATGAGCAGTTCTTC; CDR3 protein: CASSFISGTYNEQFF
V gene: TRBV4-2; clone size: few; J gene: TRBJ2-7; D gene: TRBD2; CDR3 DNA: TGTGCCAGCAGCCAACATGGACTAGACTCCTACGAGCAGTACTTC; CDR3 protein: CASSQHGLDSYEQYF
V gene: TRBV5-5; clone size: NA; J gene: TRBJ2-1; D gene: NA; CDR3 DNA: TGTGCCAGCAGCTCGATTAAGTGGGATGAGCAGTTCTTC; CDR3 protein: CASSSIKWDEQFF
V gene: TRBV10-3; clone size: few; J gene: TRBJ2-7; D gene: TRBD1; CDR3 DNA: TGTGCCATCAGTAGAAATGTCGGACAGGGCAATTACGAGCAGTACTTC; CDR3 protein: CAISRNVGQGNYEQYF
V gene: TRBV5-1; clone size: NA; J gene: TRBJ2-4; D gene: TRBD2; CDR3 DNA: TGCGCCAGCAGCTTGGCCGGGACTACCGGCTCCATTCAGTACTTC; CDR3 protein: CASSLAGTTGSIQYF
V gene: TRBV12-3/TRBV12-4; clone size: many; J gene: TRBJ1-3; D gene: NA; CDR3 DNA: TGTGCCAGCAGTTTAGAAGGGTATTCAGGAAACACCATATATTTT; CDR3 protein: CASSLEGYSGNTIYF
V gene: TRBV7-2; clone size: NA; J gene: TRBJ1-1; D gene: NA; CDR3 DNA: TGTGCCAGCAGCCTCCCGGGGTTGAACACTGAAGCTTTCTTT; CDR3 protein: CASSLPGLNTEAFF
V gene: TRBV6-1; clone size: NA; J gene: TRBJ2-1; D gene: NA; CDR3 DNA: TGTGCCAGCAGGACGGGGGACTCAATCTACAATGAGCAGTTCTTC; CDR3 protein: CASRTGDSIYNEQFF
V gene: TRBV4-1; clone size: many; J gene: TRBJ2-7; D gene: TRBD1; CDR3 DNA: TGCGCCAGCAGCCAAGTACACAGGGGGCAATACGAGCAGTACTTC; CDR3 protein: CASSQVHRGQYEQYF
V gene: TRBV19; clone size: NA; J gene: TRBJ2-7; D gene: NA; CDR3 DNA: TGTGCCAGTAGCTACCCCCGGGACGGTGCCTACGAGCAGTACTTC; CDR3 protein: CASSYPRDGAYEQYF
V gene: TRBV19; clone size: few; J gene: TRBJ1-5; D gene: NA; CDR3 DNA: TGTGCCAGTAGTGGAGGGATCTATAGTGGGGCCCGGGAGCCCCAGCATTTT; CDR3 protein: CASSGGIYSGAREPQHF
V gene: TRBV20-1; clone size: few; J gene: TRBJ2-7; D gene: TRBD2; CDR3 DNA: TGCAGTGCTAGAGCATCCCCTGTGGCGGGAGGTTTCGGCGAGCAGTACTTC; CDR3 protein: CSARASPVAGGFGEQYF
V gene: TRBV11-2; clone size: NA; J gene: TRBJ2-3; D gene: TRBD2; CDR3 DNA: TGTGCCAGCAGCCAGGCGGGGGGGCGGAATACGCAGTATTTT; CDR3 protein: CASSQAGGRNTQYF
V gene: TRBV4-2; clone size: few; J gene: TRBJ2-1; D gene: TRBD2; CDR3 DNA: TGTGCCAGCAGGGCACTAGCGGGAGGGCCCAGCAATGAGCAGTTCTTC; CDR3 protein: CASRALAGGPSNEQFF
V gene: TRBV18; clone size: NA; J gene: TRBJ2-1; D gene: NA; CDR3 DNA: TGTGCCAGCTCACCCCGAAGGTGGGAGGACCGGAACAATGAGCAGTTCTTC; CDR3 protein: CASSPRRWEDRNNEQFF
V gene: TRBV2; clone size: NA; J gene: TRBJ1-2; D gene: NA; CDR3 DNA: TGTGCCAGAGCCCCAAACAGTTATGGCTACACCTTC; CDR3 protein: CARAPNSYGYTF
V gene: TRBV20-1; clone size: few; J gene: TRBJ2-1; D gene: TRBD2; CDR3 DNA: TGCAGTGCTAGTCCCACTAGCGGGGGGGCCCGGGAGCAGTTCTTC; CDR3 protein: CSASPTSGGAREQFF
V gene: TRBV6-1; clone size: NA; J gene: TRBJ1-6; D gene: NA; CDR3 DNA: TGTGCCAGCAGTGAACGGTGGATCCAGGGAAATTCACCCCTCCACTTT; CDR3 protein: CASSERWIQGNSPLHF
V gene: TRBV7-6; clone size: many; J gene: TRBJ2-7; D gene: NA; CDR3 DNA: TGTGCCAGCAGCTTAACCTCAGGGTTCTACGAGCAGTACTTC; CDR3 protein: CASSLTSGFYEQYF
V gene: TRBV12-3/TRBV12-4; clone size: NA; J gene: TRBJ1-2; D gene: TRBD1; CDR3 DNA: TGTGCCAGCAGACCCTCAGGGGGCGGCGGCTACACCTTC; CDR3 protein: CASRPSGGGGYTF
V gene: TRBV7-2; clone size: few; J gene: TRBJ2-3; D gene: NA; CDR3 DNA: TGTGCCAGCAGCTTAAGGGGGGCTGGCACAGATACGCAGTATTTT; CDR3 protein: CASSLRGAGTDTQYF
V gene: TRBV7-9; clone size: NA; J gene: TRBJ2-7; D gene: TRBD1; CDR3 DNA: TGTGCCAGCTCCGTTATAGGGACAGGGGGCAGCGAGCAGTACTTC; CDR3 protein: CASSVIGTGGSEQYF
V gene: TRBV4-2; clone size: many; J gene: TRBJ2-1; D gene: NA; CDR3 DNA: TGTGCCAGCAGCCAAGAGCAATACTACAATGAGCAGTTCTTC; CDR3 protein: CASSQEQYYNEQFF
V gene: TRBV11-2; clone size: NA; J gene: TRBJ1-6; D gene: NA; CDR3 DNA: TGTGCCAGCAGCTTAAGTATCTCGGGCCTTGATTCACCCCTCCACTTT; CDR3 protein: CASSLSISGLDSPLHF
V gene: TRBV6-1; clone size: few; J gene: TRBJ2-3; D gene: NA; CDR3 DNA: TGTGCCAGCAGTCCCACTGCGACAATCAGCACAGATACGCAGTATTTT; CDR3 protein: CASSPTATISTDTQYF
V gene: TRBV4-3; clone size: NA; J gene: TRBJ1-2; D gene: NA; CDR3 DNA: TGCGCCAGCAGCCAAGATGCCATCGGGAATGGCTACACCTTC; CDR3 protein: CASSQDAIGNGYTF